This TCR beta chain was sequenced in a study of cytomegalovirus exposure and HLA in healthy donors. Regarding the study as a whole: Across donors, presence/absence analyses took sequencing depth to be roughly uniform.

This CDR3 contains 16 residues. From germline, CDR1 is SEHNR and CDR2 FQNEAQ (reference sequence). Trimming left V 2 bases short and J 0 bases short, with 12 bases between. The PCR made use of 60 Vbeta and 13 Jbeta primers. TCRdb keeps only in-frame clones here, not all; method: immunoSEQ multiplex PCR. The profile covers about 160,000 clones, with 82% appearing a single time and approximately 1.5% taken by the ten largest. Comment on this clone: What it binds is not known.

Sequencing was performed on PBMCs. The receptor comes from a male donor in good health and CMV-seronegative. The rearrangement links TRBV7-9 to TRBJ2-3; TRBD2 is a possible D gene (5 bases). CDR3 in DNA: TGTGCCAGCAGCTTAAGCCCAGCGGTAAGCACAGATACGCAGTATTTT. Protein: CASSLSPAVSTDTQYF.